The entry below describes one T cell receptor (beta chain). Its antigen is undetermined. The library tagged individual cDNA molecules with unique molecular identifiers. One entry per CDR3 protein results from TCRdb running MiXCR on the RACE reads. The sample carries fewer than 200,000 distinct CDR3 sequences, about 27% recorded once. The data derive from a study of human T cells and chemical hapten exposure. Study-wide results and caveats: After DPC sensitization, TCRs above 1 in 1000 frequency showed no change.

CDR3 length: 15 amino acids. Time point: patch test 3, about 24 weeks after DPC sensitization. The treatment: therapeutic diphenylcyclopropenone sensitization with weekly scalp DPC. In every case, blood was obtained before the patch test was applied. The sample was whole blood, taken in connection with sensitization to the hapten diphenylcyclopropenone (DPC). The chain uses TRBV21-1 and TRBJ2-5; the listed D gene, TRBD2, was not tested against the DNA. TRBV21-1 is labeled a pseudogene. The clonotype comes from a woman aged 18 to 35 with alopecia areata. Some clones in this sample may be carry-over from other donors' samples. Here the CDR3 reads CASSKGVSGSETQYF. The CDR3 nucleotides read TGTGCCAGCAGCAAAGGAGTCAGCGGTTCAGAGACCCAGTACTTC.